The 30 T cell receptor beta chains listed next were all sequenced from one sample in a study of blood T cell repertoires in COVID-19. The method was immunoSEQ multiplex PCR; TCRdb's version includes in-frame clones alone and lacks a portion of them. The table records 200,000 to 250,000 clones, roughly 80% of them present only once. Sequencing used PBMCs or T cells enriched from blood (not recorded which). These receptors all come from a man in his fifties or sixties who had recovered from COVID-19.

The chain uses TRBV28 and TRBJ1-5; no firm D call. The germline gives CDR1 MDHEN, CDR2 SYDVKM. CDR3 length equals 14 residues. Trimming cost V 2 bases and J 3 bases, with 8 bases left between them. This CDR3 reads CASSLDTANQPQHF. CDR3 in DNA: TGTGCCAGCAGTTTAGACACGGCCAATCAGCCCCAGCATTTT.

The chain couples TRBV6-5 to TRBJ2-3; D is undetermined. Germline V lookup: CDR1 MNHEY, CDR2 SVGAGI. There are 15 residues in the CDR3. With 4 bases removed from V and 0 bases from J, the gap between germline ends came to 11 bases. CDR3 in DNA: TGTGCCAGCAGTTTCTCAGGAGATAGCACAGATACGCAGTATTTT. The encoded protein is CASSFSGDSTDTQYF.

The chain has TRBV7-6 and TRBJ2-7, with D possibly TRBD2 on 6 matching bases. The CDR3 sequence is 13 residues long. CDR1 is SGHVS and CDR2 is FNYEAQ in the germline V gene. V was pared by 1 base and J by 3 bases, with 7 bases between. CDR3 coding DNA: TGTGCCAGCAGCTTAGTGGGGGGCTACGAGCAGTACTTC. As protein: CASSLVGGYEQYF.

There are a few counts of this clone. The gene calls are TRBV7-3 and TRBJ2-5; 7 bases agree with TRBD1. CDR3 size: 13 residues. CDR1 and CDR2 (germline): SGHTA, FQGTGA. The ends lost 5 bases at V and 2 bases at J; junction bases unmatched: 2. The CDR3 coding sequence is TGTGCCAGCAGCCGGGACAGACAAGAGACCCAGTACTTC. Encoded protein: CASSRDRQETQYF.

V gene TRBV27 combines with J gene TRBJ2-3; D gene uncertain. V lost 0 bases, J lost 2 bases, and 6 bases lay in between. The CDR3 consists of 14 residues. CDR1 MNHEY and CDR2 SMNVEV come from the germline V gene (reference sequence). The CDR3 region has the DNA TGTGCCAGCAGTTTATCTACAGTCACAGATACGCAGTATTTT. Translation gives CASSLSTVTDTQYF.

This chain joins TRBV10-2 and TRBJ2-5; 9 positions match TRBD1. The CDR3 is 15 residues long. Losses at the gene ends were 3 bases for V and 4 bases for J; bases not matched to a gene: 6. Germline CDR1 reads WSHSY; CDR2 reads SAAADI. The CDR3: CASSDRTGAGETQYF. The CDR3 DNA is TGCGCCAGCAGTGACCGGACAGGGGCGGGAGAGACCCAGTACTTC.

The chain recombines TRBV7-8 with TRBJ2-7, with D possibly TRBD2 on 6 matching bases. This CDR3 has 15 amino acids. The ends were cut back, 7 bases at V and 0 bases at J, with 16 bases in the middle. Germline-derived CDR1 and CDR2 are SGHVS and FQNEAQ. The CDR3 DNA sequence: TGTGCCAGCACCCCTGGCGGGGCGAGCTCCTACGAGCAGTACTTC. It is translated as CASTPGGASSYEQYF.

V gene TRBV7-8 combines with J gene TRBJ1-2; weak D call: TRBD1 (5 bases). Trimming shortened V by 1 base and J by 4 bases, and 13 bases separated the two germline ends. The CDR3 contains 15 residues. The germline V gene encodes CDR1 SGHVS and CDR2 FQNEAQ. DNA for the CDR3: TGTGCCAGCAGCTTAGTAAGGGAAGGGGTCTATGGCTACACCTTC. It encodes CASSLVREGVYGYTF. Together with reference TRBV7-8 and TRBJ1-2, the CDR3 gives the full variable domain: GAGVSQSPRYKVAKRGQDVALRCDPISGHVSLFWYQQALGQGPEFLTYFQNEAQLDKSGLPSDRFFAERPEGSVSTLKIQRTQQEDSAVYLCASSLVREGVYGYTFGSGTRLTVV.

This chain joins TRBV7-2 and TRBJ1-4, with a weak D call TRBD1 (6 bases). The ends were cut back, 3 bases at V and 7 bases at J, with 15 bases in the middle. The CDR3 has 15 residues. Germline values: CDR1 SGHTA, CDR2 FQGNSA. The CDR3 sequence is CASSLGGARVEKLFF. In nucleotides, the CDR3 is TGTGCCAGCAGCTTGGGGGGGGCCCGGGTTGAAAAACTGTTTTTT.

This chain connects TRBV6-5 to TRBJ2-2, with 7 bases fitting TRBD1. This CDR3 spans 13 amino acids. Germline assignment: CDR1 MNHEY and CDR2 SVGAGI. J was trimmed by 7 bases and V by 5 bases; bases with no gene match: 4. The CDR3: CASSNRGFGELFF. The DNA of the CDR3 is TGTGCCAGCAGTAACAGGGGTTTCGGGGAGCTGTTTTTT.

CDR3 protein: CASTWEFNQPQHF. The CDR3, as DNA: TGTGCCAGCACTTGGGAGTTCAATCAGCCCCAGCATTTT. The V call is TRBV2, the J call TRBJ1-5; unclear D gene. Germline V gives CDR1 SNHLY, CDR2 FYNNEI. V lost 7 bases to trimming and J lost 3 bases, with 10 bases between them. The length of the CDR3 is 13 residues.

CDR3 bases: TGTGCCAGCATTGGCTCGGACTGGAGGTATACGCAGTATTTT. Translated, it gives CASIGSDWRYTQYF. The V call is TRBV27, the J call TRBJ2-3; the D gene is possibly TRBD2 (5 bases). V lost 7 bases and J 7 bases, leaving 18 bases between the germline ends. The CDR3 loop spans 14 amino acids. From germline, CDR1 is MNHEY and CDR2 SMNVEV (reference sequence).

This clone came up once. V and J are TRBV9 and TRBJ2-1; 10 bases are shared with TRBD2. This CDR3 is 15 amino acids long. Trimming removed 0 bases from V and 8 bases from J; junction bases left unmatched: 5. The V gene's germline CDR1 is SGDLS and CDR2 YYNGEE. The CDR3 sequence: CASSVEASGGYEQFF. For the CDR3, the DNA is TGTGCCAGCAGCGTAGAGGCTAGCGGGGGCTATGAGCAGTTCTTC.

The chain has TRBV10-3 and TRBJ2-7; 7 positions match TRBD1. The CDR3 sequence is 14 residues long. V dropped 9 bases and J dropped 2; count of bases not matched to a gene: 10. The germline gives CDR1 ENHRY, CDR2 SYGVKD. The CDR3 coding sequence is TGTGCCATGAGCCCGGGACAGAGTCCCTACGAGCAGTACTTC. Amino acid sequence: CAMSPGQSPYEQYF.

This rearrangement joins TRBV5-1 to TRBJ1-1; 7 positions agree with TRBD1. The junction had 5 bases not matched to a gene; V was cut back by 0 bases and J by 3 bases. The CDR3 spans 15 residues. The germline gives CDR1 SGHRS, CDR2 YFSETQ. CDR3 region: CASSLAGRGDTEAFF. Written as DNA, the CDR3 is TGCGCCAGCAGCTTGGCCGGCAGGGGGGACACTGAAGCTTTCTTT.

The chain combines TRBV7-2 with TRBJ1-2; the D is unclear. With 7 bases removed from V and 1 base from J, the gap between germline ends came to 10 bases. Germline values: CDR1 SGHTA, CDR2 FQGNSA. The CDR3 contains 13 residues. The DNA for the CDR3 is TGTGCCAGCAAATACGCGGTTAACTATGGCTACACCTTC. It is translated as CASKYAVNYGYTF.

J is TRBJ1-5 and V is TRBV6-2 or TRBV6-3; no reliable D call. Germline-derived CDR1 and CDR2 are MNHEY and SVGEGT. V lost 6 bases and J lost 3, with 12 bases in between. The CDR3 sequence is 14 residues long. The CDR3 nucleotides are TGTGCCAGCAGATACAGCAACCCCAATCAGCCCCAGCATTTT. Translation gives CASRYSNPNQPQHF.

J is TRBJ2-1 and V is TRBV19; D is perhaps TRBD1 (7 bases). The CDR3 is 13 residues long. The V and J ends lost 9 bases and 8 bases respectively, with 17 bases between them. Per germline, CDR1 LNHDA and CDR2 SQIVND (reference sequence). CDR3 amino acids: CASTRQGGDEQFF. The CDR3 coding sequence is TGTGCCAGCACTAGACAGGGAGGCGATGAGCAGTTCTTC.

The chain joins TRBV14 to TRBJ2-7; 8 bases fit TRBD2. The CDR3 loop spans 15 amino acids. The junction had 9 bases not matched to a gene; V was cut back by 2 bases and J by 6 bases. Germline-derived CDR1 and CDR2 are SGHDN and FVKESK. The chain's CDR3 is CASSQTGGPWGEQYF. CDR3 bases: TGTGCCAGCAGCCAAACGGGGGGGCCTTGGGGCGAGCAGTACTTC.

CDR3 region: CASSPETGLNTEAFF. The CDR3 bases are TGTGCCAGCAGCCCTGAGACAGGTTTGAACACTGAAGCTTTCTTT. The rearrangement joins TRBV5-5 to TRBJ1-1; D perhaps matches TRBD1 (6 bases). CDR1 and CDR2 (germline): SGHKS, YYEKEE (reference sequence). This CDR3 region has 15 residues. Deletions cut 4 bases from V and 0 bases from J, with 13 bases between.

The CDR3 nucleotides read TGTGCCAGTAGTATCCATGGCCCCTACAATGAGCAGTTCTTC. It encodes CASSIHGPYNEQFF. The chain joins TRBV19 to TRBJ2-1, with no clear D. Trimming removed 3 bases at V and 2 bases at J, with 8 bases between. This CDR3 has 14 amino acids. The V gene's germline CDR1 is LNHDA and CDR2 SQIVND (reference sequence).

This chain links TRBV7-2 with TRBJ2-7; D is possibly TRBD2 (5 bases). Trimming removed 0 bases at V and 7 bases at J, with 13 bases between. CDR1 is SGHTA and CDR2 is FQGNSA in the germline V gene. The CDR3 is 14 amino acids. The CDR3 is CASSLAVDSEEQYF. CDR3 DNA: TGTGCCAGCAGCTTAGCAGTGGACTCGGAGGAGCAGTACTTC.

The chain combines TRBV2 with TRBJ2-6; D possibly corresponds to TRBD1 (6 bases). Germline V gene sequence: CDR1 SNHLY, CDR2 FYNNEI. The CDR3 length is 15 residues. The V gene lost 6 bases and the J gene lost 4 bases, with 13 bases spanning the gap. CDR3 amino acids: CASRADRSGANVLTF. The DNA for the CDR3 is TGTGCCAGCAGAGCTGACAGGTCCGGGGCCAACGTCCTGACTTTC.

The chain recombines TRBV18 with TRBJ2-2; 8 bases map to TRBD1. CDR1 and CDR2 (germline): KGHSH, LQKENI. The junction had 3 bases not matched to a gene; V was cut back by 3 bases and J by 6 bases. The CDR3 is 14 residues long. CDR3 protein: CASSPEQGAGELFF. CDR3 DNA: TGTGCCAGCTCACCGGAACAGGGGGCCGGGGAGCTGTTTTTT.

The chain uses TRBV7-2 and TRBJ2-7; 8 positions agree with TRBD1. The CDR3 is 14 residues long. Germline V gene lookup returns CDR1 SGHTA and CDR2 FQGNSA. J lost 4 bases, V lost 4 bases, and 6 bases had no gene match. The CDR3 loop reads CASSSDQGAYEQYF. As DNA, the CDR3 is TGTGCCAGCAGCTCGGACCAGGGGGCGTACGAGCAGTACTTC.

The CDR3 sequence: CASSTGTSGGAYNEQFF. CDR3 sequence (DNA): TGTGCCAGCAGCACCGGGACTAGCGGGGGGGCCTACAATGAGCAGTTCTTC. The rearrangement links TRBV7-9 to TRBJ2-1; 16 bases are shared with TRBD2. CDR1 is SEHNR and CDR2 is FQNEAQ in the germline V gene (reference sequence). V gave up 5 bases and J gave up 2 bases; unmatched junction bases: 3. The CDR3 is made up of 17 amino acids.

The V call is TRBV4-1, the J call TRBJ2-3; D not certain. V was cut by 1 base and J by 0 bases, with 11 bases left in between. Germline loops: CDR1 MGHRA, CDR2 YSYEKL. The CDR3 is 16 amino acids. This CDR3 reads CASSQVNLVSTDTQYF. In DNA, the CDR3 is TGCGCCAGCAGCCAAGTTAATCTTGTCAGCACAGATACGCAGTATTTT.

The chain uses TRBV7-6 and TRBJ2-1; D is perhaps TRBD1 (6 bases). CDR1 is SGHVS and CDR2 is FNYEAQ in the germline V gene. V lost 4 bases to trimming and J lost 7 bases, with 17 bases between them. The CDR3 is 15 residues long. CDR3 in amino acids: CASSSATGTNNEQFF. As DNA, the CDR3 is TGTGCCAGCAGCTCAGCCACCGGGACAAATAATGAGCAGTTCTTC. The variable domain in full, completed from reference TRBV7-6 and TRBJ2-1, reads GAGVSQSPRYKVTKRGQDVALRCDPISGHVSLYWYRQALGQGPEFLTYFNYEAQQDKSGLPNDRFSAERPEGSISTLTIQRTEQRDSAMYRCASSSATGTNNEQFFGPGTRLTVL.

The chain combines TRBV29-1 with TRBJ1-1; 7 bases match TRBD1. The junction had 6 bases not matched to a gene; V was cut back by 6 bases and J by 2 bases. This CDR3 has 13 amino acids. The germline gives CDR1 SQVTM, CDR2 ANQGSEA. The DNA of the CDR3 is TGCAGCGTCAGGACAGGTCTAAACACTGAAGCTTTCTTT. Translation gives CSVRTGLNTEAFF.

This clone has only one observation. This chain connects TRBV11-3 to TRBJ2-7; 11 nucleotides agree with TRBD1. The CDR3 runs to 15 residues. Trimming cost V 5 bases and J 10 bases; bases outside gene matches: 13. From germline, CDR1 is SGHNT and CDR2 YENEEA. The CDR3 reads CASSDTGQGGTIQYF. The CDR3 DNA reads as TGTGCCAGCAGCGACACGGGACAGGGGGGAACCATCCAGTACTTC.